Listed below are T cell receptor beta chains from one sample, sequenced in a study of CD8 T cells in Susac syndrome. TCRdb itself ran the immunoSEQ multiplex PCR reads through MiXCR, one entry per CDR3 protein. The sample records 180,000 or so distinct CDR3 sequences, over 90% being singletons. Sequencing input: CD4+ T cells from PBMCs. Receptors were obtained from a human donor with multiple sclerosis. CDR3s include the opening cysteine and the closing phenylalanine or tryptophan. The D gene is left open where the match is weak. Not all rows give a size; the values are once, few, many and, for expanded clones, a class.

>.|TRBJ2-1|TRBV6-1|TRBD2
CASRTSGSNEQFF
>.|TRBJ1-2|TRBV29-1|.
CSVVETVYGYTF
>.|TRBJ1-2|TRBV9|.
CASSVDGYGYTF
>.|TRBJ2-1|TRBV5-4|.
CASSSDAGLNEQFF
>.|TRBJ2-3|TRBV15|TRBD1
CATSPGQDGDTQYF
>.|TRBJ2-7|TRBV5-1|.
CASSLLATYEQYF
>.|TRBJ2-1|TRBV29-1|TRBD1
CSARDRGSYNEQFF
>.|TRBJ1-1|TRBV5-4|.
CASSSGGGRNTEAFF
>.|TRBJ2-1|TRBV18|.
CASSTYPSVEQFF
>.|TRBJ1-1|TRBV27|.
CASSLNSVPDTEAFF
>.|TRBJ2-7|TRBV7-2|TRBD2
CASSGKRGAWYEQYF
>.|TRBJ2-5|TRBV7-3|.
CASSLKFGETQYF
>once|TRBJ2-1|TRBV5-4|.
CASSLGGANNEQFF
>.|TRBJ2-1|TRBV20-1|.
CSASSGTSPNEQFF
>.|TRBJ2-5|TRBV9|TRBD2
CASSVGLAGGETQYF
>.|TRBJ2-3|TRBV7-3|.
CASSLTKGRGTDTQYF
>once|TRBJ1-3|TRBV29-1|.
CSVEGNSGNTIYF
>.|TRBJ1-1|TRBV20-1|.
CSANRFRNTEAFF
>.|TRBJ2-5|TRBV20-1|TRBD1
CSATTGPETQYF
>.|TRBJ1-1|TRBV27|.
CASRVSRSYTEAFF
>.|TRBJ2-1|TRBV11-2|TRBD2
CASSFGGGSEQFF
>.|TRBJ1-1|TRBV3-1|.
CASSQDPGRVGTEAFF
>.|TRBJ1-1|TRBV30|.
CAWNFQDSRTAFF
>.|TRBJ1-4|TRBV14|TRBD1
CASSRGTGHEKLFF
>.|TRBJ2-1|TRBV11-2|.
CASSLAAEQFF